This TCR beta chain is from a study of blood T cell repertoires in COVID-19. Study at large: PBMCs, B-cell-depleted T cells, or T cells provided the cDNA or gDNA that made up the material.

Original analysis: Estimated nucleated cell counts came from reference gene primer amplification. Method: immunoSEQ multiplex PCR; TCRdb's copy keeps in-frame clones and lacks some. The D gene and trimming were derived from the DNA, and the V and J assignments and clone size from that table. The sample carries 300,000 to 400,000 clones, 85% recorded once. Allocation to cohorts depended on clinical history reported by the participants. CDR3 size: 15 residues. Germline CDR1 and CDR2: SEHNR and FQNEAQ (reference sequence). V lost 2 bases to trimming and J lost 3 bases, with 13 bases between them. The chain combines TRBV7-9 with TRBJ2-5; tentatively, D is TRBD2 (5 bases). Sequencing used PBMCs or T cells enriched from blood (not recorded which). This clonotype was obtained from a young woman who had been exposed to COVID-19. Here the CDR3 DNA reads TGTGCCAGCAGCTTATCGCGGAGGCCGGAAGAGACCCAGTACTTC. Its translation: CASSLSRRPEETQYF.